This TCR beta chain is from a study of technical replicates of blood from a handful of donors. The method was immunoSEQ multiplex PCR; TCRdb's version includes in-frame clones alone and lacks a portion of them. The table includes 12,000 or so clones, roughly 80% detected once. With 0 bases removed from V and 5 bases from J, the gap between germline ends came to 14 bases. Germline CDR1 and CDR2: SGHRS and YFSETQ. The CDR3 has 15 residues. This chain uses TRBV5-1 with TRBJ1-2; TRBD1 might be the D (6 bases). The sample was PBMCs. The clonotype comes from a human donor in good health. The CDR3 bases are TGCGCCAGCAGCTTGGAGAGTACAGGGAGTTATGGCTACACCTTC. This encodes CASSLESTGSYGYTF.